These 17 T cell receptor beta chains came from one sample sequenced in a study of OX40 agonist ivuxolimab in advanced cancers. Assay used: immunoSEQ multiplex PCR; TCRdb lists only in-frame clones, some missing. Of roughly 42,000 clones detected, 70% to 90% appear once; the ten largest clones hold roughly 12%. This specimen was CD4+ or CD8+ T cells sorted from blood, taken in a trial of the OX40 agonist ivuxolimab. These receptors were taken from an adult with an advanced solid tumor such as melanoma, head and neck, liver or kidney cancer.

The rearrangement uses TRBV27 and TRBJ2-2; 7 positions match TRBD1. Germline CDR1 is MNHEY and CDR2 is SMNVEV (reference sequence). This CDR3 is 14 amino acids long. V shed 6 bases and J 6 bases; nucleotides not matched to a gene: 7. The CDR3 loop reads CASSPTQGAGELFF. The CDR3, as DNA: TGTGCCAGCAGCCCCACGCAGGGGGCCGGGGAGCTGTTTTTT.

The chain links TRBV5-4 to TRBJ2-7; D remains ambiguous. The V end lost 0 bases, the J end lost 4 bases, and 11 bases lay between the germline ends. From germline, CDR1 is SGHNT and CDR2 YYREEE (reference sequence). CDR3 length: 14 amino acids. CDR3 residues: CASSLAGSGYEQYF. The CDR3 DNA is TGTGCCAGCAGCTTGGCCGGTAGTGGGTACGAGCAGTACTTC.

CDR3: CASSQDRGFGYTF. CDR3 nucleotide sequence: TGCGCCAGCAGCCAAGACAGGGGATTCGGCTACACCTTC. The chain is built from TRBV4-1 and TRBJ1-2; D might be TRBD1 (6 bases). V lost 0 bases to trimming and J lost 8 bases, with 10 bases between them. CDR3 length: 13 amino acids. CDR1 and CDR2 (germline): MGHRA, YSYEKL.

This CDR3 reads CASSEWAGTYEQYF. Written as DNA, the CDR3 is TGTGCCAGCAGTGAATGGGCAGGAACCTACGAGCAGTACTTC. The chain uses TRBV2 and TRBJ2-7; D gene uncertain. V was trimmed by 2 bases and J by 2 bases, leaving 10 bases between them. This CDR3 region has 14 residues. Germline CDR1 is SNHLY and CDR2 is FYNNEI.

The chain carries TRBV7-8 and TRBJ2-1, with TRBD2 matching 8 bases. Germline V gene lookup returns CDR1 SGHVS and CDR2 FQNEAQ. The CDR3 covers 15 residues. V shed 5 bases and J 1 base; nucleotides not matched to a gene: 4. The CDR3: CASSPSGSSYNEQFF. The CDR3 region has the DNA TGTGCCAGCAGCCCAAGCGGGAGTTCCTACAATGAGCAGTTCTTC.

J is TRBJ1-1 and V is TRBV5-6, with 9 bases fitting TRBD1. The CDR3 contains 17 residues. Trimming removed 1 base from V and 0 bases from J; junction bases left unmatched: 7. Germline CDR1 reads SGHDT; CDR2 reads YYEEEE. The CDR3 reads CASSLNWGQGLNTEAFF. The CDR3 region has the DNA TGTGCCAGCAGCTTGAATTGGGGACAGGGTCTGAACACTGAAGCTTTCTTT. Complete variable domain (other parts from reference TRBV5-6 and TRBJ1-1): DAGVTQSPTHLIKTRGQQVTLRCSPKSGHDTVSWYQQALGQGPQFIFQYYEEEERQRGNFPDRFSGHQFPNYSSELNVNALLLGDSALYLCASSLNWGQGLNTEAFFGQGTRLTVV.

This clone was counted a few times. The gene calls are TRBV4-3 and TRBJ2-7; perhaps TRBD1 as D (6 bases). This CDR3 has 18 residues. Germline lookup yields CDR1 LGHNA and CDR2 YSLEER. With 2 bases removed from V and 0 bases from J, the gap between germline ends came to 20 bases. In DNA, the CDR3 is TGCGCCAGCAGCCAAATGTACGACAGGCGTGGCCCCTCCTACGAGCAGTACTTC. As protein: CASSQMYDRRGPSYEQYF.

This chain links TRBV6-5 with TRBJ1-1; D is unresolved. V shed 2 bases and J shed 3 bases, with 7 bases lying between them. Germline lookup yields CDR1 MNHEY and CDR2 SVGAGI. This CDR3 has 13 amino acids. The CDR3 DNA sequence: TGTGCCAGCAGTTACCGTAGTGACACTGAAGCTTTCTTT. It translates to CASSYRSDTEAFF.

J is TRBJ2-2 and V is TRBV2, with TRBD2 matching 9 bases. Trimming took 4 bases from V and 7 from J; bases not matched to a gene: 10. The germline V gene encodes CDR1 SNHLY and CDR2 FYNNEI. The CDR3 consists of 16 residues. The CDR3 loop is CASSARIAGENGELFF. The CDR3 DNA follows: TGTGCCAGCAGTGCCCGGATAGCGGGAGAAAACGGGGAGCTGTTTTTT.

V usage is TRBV19 and J usage is TRBJ1-2; no reliable D call. Per the germline V gene, CDR1 is LNHDA and CDR2 is SQIVND (reference sequence). V lost 6 bases and J lost 5, with 4 bases in between. CDR3 size: 10 residues. The CDR3 DNA reads TGTGCCAGTAGCCAGTATGGCTACACCTTC. Translation gives CASSQYGYTF. The complete variable domain, with remaining parts taken from reference TRBV19 and TRBJ1-2, reads DGGITQSPKYLFRKEGQNVTLSCEQNLNHDAMYWYRQDPGQGLRLIYYSQIVNDFQKGDIAEGYSVSREKKESFPLTVTSAQKNPTAFYLCASSQYGYTFGSGTRLTVV.

This clone was recorded only once. The chain recombines TRBV29-1 with TRBJ2-2; 9 nucleotides line up with TRBD2. This CDR3 has 16 residues. The germline V gene encodes CDR1 SQVTM and CDR2 ANQGSEA. V lost 3 bases and J lost 4; bases outside the gene matches: 9. The chain's CDR3 is CSVDGSGSGGTGELFF. Here the CDR3 DNA reads TGCAGCGTTGACGGTAGCGGGAGTGGTGGCACCGGGGAGCTGTTTTTT.

This clone was observed once. The chain has TRBV28 and TRBJ1-1; no clear D. CDR1 and CDR2 (germline): MDHEN, SYDVKM. Trimming cost V 3 bases and J 8 bases, with 13 bases left between them. There are 13 residues in the CDR3. The CDR3: CASSFDVRIEAFF. DNA of the CDR3: TGTGCCAGCAGTTTCGATGTCAGAATCGAAGCTTTCTTT.

The chain links TRBV2 to TRBJ2-5; D possibly uses TRBD1 or TRBD2 (5 bases each). The V end lost 8 bases, the J end lost 4 bases, and 20 bases lay between the germline ends. In germline, CDR1 is SNHLY, CDR2 FYNNEI. The CDR3 consists of 15 residues. The CDR3 reads CASPTGTGAGETQYF. For the CDR3, the DNA is TGTGCCAGCCCCACGGGGACCGGGGCCGGAGAGACCCAGTACTTC. Supplemented by reference TRBV2 and TRBJ2-5, the full variable domain reads EPEVTQTPSHQVTQMGQEVILRCVPISNHLYFYWYRQILGQKVEFLVSFYNNEISEKSEIFDDQFSVERPDGSNFTLKIRSTKLEDSAMYFCASPTGTGAGETQYFGPGTRLLVL.

By frequency in the sample, this clone is medium-sized (0.01 to 0.1%). The chain carries TRBV2 and TRBJ2-7; tentative D call: TRBD1 (6 bases). Germline CDR1 is SNHLY and CDR2 is FYNNEI. The CDR3 is 13 residues long. Trimming stripped 11 bases from V and 0 bases from J, with 14 bases between. The CDR3 here is CAGFGTPSYEQYF. The CDR3 bases are TGTGCCGGATTTGGGACACCCTCCTACGAGCAGTACTTC.

The chain has TRBV12-5 and TRBJ1-2; 8 positions match TRBD1. Unmatched junction bases numbered 18, after V lost 6 bases and J lost 6 bases. The CDR3 covers 17 residues. From germline, CDR1 is LGHNT and CDR2 FRNRAP. Written as DNA, the CDR3 is TGTGCTAGTGGGGCGGACGACAGGGGCATGGGACTAGATGGCTACACCTTC. It specifies CASGADDRGMGLDGYTF.

The gene calls are TRBV19 and TRBJ1-4; D is unresolved. This CDR3 has 16 amino acids. Between the trimmed V and J ends, which lost 9 bases and 12 bases, there was a span of 29 bases. Germline assignment: CDR1 LNHDA and CDR2 SQIVND (reference sequence). The CDR3 loop is CARQRWQPNVCVELFF. The CDR3 nucleotides read TGTGCCAGACAAAGGTGGCAACCTAACGTGTGTGTCGAACTGTTTTTT.

The J gene is TRBJ2-2, the V gene TRBV7-8, with D maybe TRBD1 (6 bases). The CDR3 is made up of 15 amino acids. The germline CDR1 and CDR2 sequences are SGHVS and FQNEAQ. Trimming took off 2 bases at V and 4 bases at J, with 11 bases between the two ends. The CDR3 loop reads CASSLPGAGTGELFF. CDR3 sequence (DNA): TGTGCCAGCAGCTTACCAGGGGCGGGCACCGGGGAGCTGTTTTTT.